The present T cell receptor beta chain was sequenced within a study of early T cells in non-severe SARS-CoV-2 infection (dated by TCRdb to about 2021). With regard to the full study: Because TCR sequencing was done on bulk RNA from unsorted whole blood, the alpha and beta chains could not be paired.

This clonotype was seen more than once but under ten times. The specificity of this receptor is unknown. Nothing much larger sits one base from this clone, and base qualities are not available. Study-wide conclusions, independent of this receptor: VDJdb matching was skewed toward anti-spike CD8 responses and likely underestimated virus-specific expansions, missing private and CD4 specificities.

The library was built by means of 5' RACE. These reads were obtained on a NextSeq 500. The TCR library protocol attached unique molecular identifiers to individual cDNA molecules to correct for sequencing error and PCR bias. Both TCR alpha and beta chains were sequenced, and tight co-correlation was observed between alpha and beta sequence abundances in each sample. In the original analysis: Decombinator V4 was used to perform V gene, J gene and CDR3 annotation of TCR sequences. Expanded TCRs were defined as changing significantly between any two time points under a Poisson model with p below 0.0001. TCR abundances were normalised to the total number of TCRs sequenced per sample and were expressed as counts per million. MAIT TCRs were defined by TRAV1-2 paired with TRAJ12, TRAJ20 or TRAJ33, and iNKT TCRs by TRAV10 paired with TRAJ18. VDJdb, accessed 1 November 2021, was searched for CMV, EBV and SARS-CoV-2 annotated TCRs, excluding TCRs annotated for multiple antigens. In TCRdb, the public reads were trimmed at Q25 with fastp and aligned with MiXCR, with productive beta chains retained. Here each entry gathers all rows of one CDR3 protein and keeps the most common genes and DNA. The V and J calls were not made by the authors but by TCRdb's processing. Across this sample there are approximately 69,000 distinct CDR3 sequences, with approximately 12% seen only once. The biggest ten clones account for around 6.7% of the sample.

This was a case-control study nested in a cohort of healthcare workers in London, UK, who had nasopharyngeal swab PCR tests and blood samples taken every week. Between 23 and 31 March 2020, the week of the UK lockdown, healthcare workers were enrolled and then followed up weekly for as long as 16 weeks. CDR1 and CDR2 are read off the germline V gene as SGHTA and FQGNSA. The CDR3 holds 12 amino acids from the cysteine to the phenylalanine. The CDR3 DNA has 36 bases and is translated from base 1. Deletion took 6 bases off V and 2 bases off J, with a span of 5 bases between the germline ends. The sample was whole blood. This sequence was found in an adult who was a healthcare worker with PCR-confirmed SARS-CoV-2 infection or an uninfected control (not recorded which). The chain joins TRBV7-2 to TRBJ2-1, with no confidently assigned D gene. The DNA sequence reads TGTGCCAGCAGTGACACCTACAATGAGCAGTTCTTC. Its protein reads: CASSDTYNEQFF.